Sequencing of this TCR beta chain was carried out in a study of CD8+ T cells in alopecia areata. CDR1 and CDR2 from the germline V gene are LGHNA and YNLKQL (reference sequence). The V gene end was trimmed by 0 bases and the J gene end by 0 bases; junction bases not matched to a gene: 0. The CDR3 is made up of 16 amino acids. Extracted RNA was reverse transcribed, and the resulting cDNA served as sequencing template. The repertoire was sequenced with immunoSEQ multiplex PCR; TCRdb's copy has only in-frame clones and lacks some. The sample is made up of about 300,000 clones, none counted only once. This clone was counted between two and nine times. Gene and germline names: mouse. The missing CDR3 end, 4 residues past where the read stops, is filled in from the germline J gene. The sample holds other DNA sequences that translate to the same CDR3. The sorting of pooled cutaneous lymph node cells relied on CD4, CD8alpha, NKG2D, NKG2ACE and other markers.

This TCR was sampled from a C3H/HeJ mouse with alopecia areata. Strain MHC haplotype: H2-k. The chain is built from TRBV5 and TRBJ2-3; 10 bases line up with TRBD2. The sequencing sample was made of CD4+ T cells sorted from a lymph node. Incomplete CDR3 DNA: TGTGCCAGCAGCCAAGAGGGACTGGGGAGTGCAGAA. This gives the protein CASSQEGLGSAE. The CDR3 in its entirety is CASSQEGLGSAETLYF.